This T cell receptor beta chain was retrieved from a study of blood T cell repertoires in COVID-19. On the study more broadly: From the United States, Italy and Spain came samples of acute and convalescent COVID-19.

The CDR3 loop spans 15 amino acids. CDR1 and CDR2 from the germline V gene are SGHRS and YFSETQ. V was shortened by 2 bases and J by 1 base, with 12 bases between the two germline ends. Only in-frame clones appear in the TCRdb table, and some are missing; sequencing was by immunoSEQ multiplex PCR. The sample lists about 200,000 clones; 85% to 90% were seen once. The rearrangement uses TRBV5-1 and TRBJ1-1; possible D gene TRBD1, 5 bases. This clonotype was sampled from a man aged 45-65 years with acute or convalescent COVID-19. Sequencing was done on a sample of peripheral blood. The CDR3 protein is CASSFEGLANTEAFF. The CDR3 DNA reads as TGCGCCAGCAGCTTTGAGGGACTGGCGAACACTGAAGCTTTCTTT.